The 11 T cell receptor beta chains below were found in one sample sequenced in a study of cytomegalovirus exposure and HLA in healthy donors (dated by TCRdb to the late 2010s). To prepare the library, the immunoSEQ multiplex PCR assay was applied. This is the immuneACCESS table as TCRdb keeps it, with only in-frame sequences that have V and J called. A part of the clones is gone; compared with another copy, unresolved V genes explain less than half, and the rest is unexplained. The sample table holds over 85,000 clones, of which 93% were seen once. The ten largest clones take up about 1.1% of the sample. Sequenced sample: PBMCs. The receptors derive from a woman aged 25 to 39 in good health and CMV-seropositive.

The chain couples TRBV5-1 to TRBJ2-1; TRBD2 matches at 7 bases. In germline, CDR1 is SGHRS, CDR2 YFSETQ. Losses at the gene ends were 4 bases for V and 16 bases for J; bases not matched to a gene: 14. The CDR3 length is 13 residues. As DNA, the CDR3 is TGCGCCAGCAGCGGAGCGGGGAATCCCCTTCACTTCTTC. As protein: CASSGAGNPLHFF.

This rearrangement joins TRBV29-1 to TRBJ1-2; 9 bases are shared with TRBD1. CDR3 length: 13 residues. The trim removed 5 bases at V and 6 bases at J, leaving 7 bases unmatched. The germline gives CDR1 SQVTM, CDR2 ANQGSEA. The CDR3 region has the DNA TGCAGCGTTCGAACCGGGACAGGGAATGGCTACACCTTC. Residues: CSVRTGTGNGYTF.

J is TRBJ1-1 and V is TRBV2; D remains ambiguous. This CDR3 region has 15 residues. Between the trimmed V and J ends, which lost 3 bases and 1 base, there was a span of 12 bases. Germline assignment: CDR1 SNHLY and CDR2 FYNNEI. The CDR3 nucleotides read TGTGCCAGCAGTGATCCCGGCAGGCAGAACACTGAAGCTTTCTTT. The encoded protein is CASSDPGRQNTEAFF.

In this sample, this clone turned up once. The J gene is TRBJ2-1, the V gene TRBV27; no clear D. V was pared by 6 bases and J by 0 bases, with 12 bases between. Looked up from germline, CDR1 is MNHEY and CDR2 is SMNVEV (reference sequence). The CDR3 totals 15 residues. Here the CDR3 reads CASSLSASSYNEQFF. The CDR3 nucleotides read TGTGCCAGCAGCCTGTCTGCGAGCTCCTACAATGAGCAGTTCTTC.

This clone came up once. This chain connects TRBV19 to TRBJ2-4, with 8 bases aligning to TRBD2. The CDR3 sequence is 17 residues long. Trimming at V came to 1 base and at J to 1 base, leaving 6 bases not matched to a gene. Germline-derived CDR1 and CDR2 are LNHDA and SQIVND (reference sequence). This chain's CDR3 is CASSIGREGLAKNIQYF. The DNA for the CDR3 is TGTGCCAGTAGTATAGGTCGGGAGGGCCTGGCCAAAAACATTCAGTACTTC.

The J gene is TRBJ2-1, the V gene TRBV19; 7 nucleotides align to TRBD1. V shed 9 bases and J 0 bases; nucleotides not matched to a gene: 5. CDR1 LNHDA and CDR2 SQIVND come from the germline V gene (reference sequence). The CDR3 spans 14 residues. This CDR3 is CASTRDSSYNEQFF. The CDR3 nucleotides read TGTGCCAGCACCCGGGACAGCTCCTACAATGAGCAGTTCTTC.

The V gene is TRBV27, the J gene TRBJ2-1; weak D call: TRBD2 (6 bases). Germline V gives CDR1 MNHEY, CDR2 SMNVEV (reference sequence). Trimming left V 4 bases short and J 4 bases short, with 11 bases between. This CDR3 region has 14 residues. Written as DNA, the CDR3 is TGTGCCAGCAGTTGGCTTGGAGGGTACAATGAGCAGTTCTTC. Protein product: CASSWLGGYNEQFF.

The rearrangement joins TRBV9 to TRBJ1-4; perhaps TRBD1 as D (6 bases). The CDR3 loop spans 14 amino acids. Germline lookup yields CDR1 SGDLS and CDR2 YYNGEE. Trimming took off 0 bases at V and 3 bases at J, with 6 bases between the two ends. The CDR3 coding sequence is TGTGCCAGCAGCGTAGGGACAGCTAATGAAAAACTGTTTTTT. Translating gives CASSVGTANEKLFF.

This chain uses TRBV7-2 with TRBJ2-3, with TRBD2 as a possible D gene (5 bases). Trimming removed 5 bases at V and 6 bases at J, with 12 bases between. This CDR3 has 13 amino acids. Germline assignment: CDR1 SGHTA and CDR2 FQGNSA. The CDR3: CASSLLGSDTQYF. CDR3 in DNA: TGTGCCAGCAGCCTCCTGGGGAGCGATACGCAGTATTTT.

This clone appeared a few times. The gene calls are TRBV5-1 and TRBJ2-7; 9 bases are a match to TRBD1. The length of the CDR3 is 15 residues. V shed 0 bases, J shed 3 bases, and the junction held 4 bases outside the gene matches. Germline loops: CDR1 SGHRS, CDR2 YFSETQ. The DNA of the CDR3 is TGCGCCAGCAGCTTGGAAGGGGGACAGGGCTACGAGCAGTACTTC. The encoded protein is CASSLEGGQGYEQYF.

The genes are TRBV7-2 and TRBJ1-5; 7 nucleotides agree with TRBD1. The CDR3 length is 13 residues. Germline V CDR1 and CDR2: SGHTA, FQGNSA. Trimming took 5 bases from V and 3 from J; bases not matched to a gene: 1. CDR3 protein: CASSDRVNQPQHF. CDR3 in DNA: TGTGCCAGCAGCGACAGGGTCAATCAGCCCCAGCATTTT.